The T cell receptor beta chain under discussion was sequenced for a study of T cells in Graves' hyperthyroidism and ophthalmopathy. RNA transcripts yielded amplified TCR beta CDR3 regions. First-round RT-PCR of the TCR CDR3 relied on the HTBI primer set. TCRdb passed the multiplex PCR reads through MiXCR, listing each CDR3 protein once. The sample has hundreds of thousands of distinct CDR3 sequences, roughly 15% seen once; the top ten hold 4% to 5.5%. V was shortened by 0 bases and J by 3 bases, with 15 bases between the two germline ends. This CDR3 contains 15 residues. Germline V gene lookup returns CDR1 GTSNPN and CDR2 SVGIG (reference sequence). This clonotype has a count of ten or more. Diagnosing involved the use of clinical symptoms, serum thyroxine and TRAb, thyroid ultrasound and orbital computed tomography.

The chain is built from TRBV30 and TRBJ2-7, with D perhaps TRBD2 (6 bases). Sequenced material: blood. This TCR came from a woman between 40 and 50 years old with Graves' ophthalmopathy. The DNA for the CDR3 is TGTGCCTGGAGTGTACCCTACGGGAGTATCTACGAGCAGTACTTC. Residues: CAWSVPYGSIYEQYF. The full variable domain, rest sourced from reference TRBV30 and TRBJ2-7, is SQTIHQWPATLVQPVGSPLSLECTVEGTSNPNLYWYRQAAGRGLQLLFYSVGIGQISSEVPQNLSASRPQDRQFILSSKKLLLSDSGFYLCAWSVPYGSIYEQYFGPGTRLTVT.